This TCR beta chain was sequenced during a study of shared clonotypes between healthy human individuals. Study findings and constraints: The represented genetic and exposure-history diversity was limited by the small number of donors. Memory subsets had estimated richness that was generally smaller than that of naive subsets.

With regard to this clone: Its matching antigen is unknown.

Germline-derived CDR1 and CDR2 are KGHSH and LQKENI. The germline V and J ends were trimmed by 2 bases and 9 bases, with 19 bases remaining between them. CDR3 length: 15 residues. The method was immunoSEQ multiplex PCR; TCRdb's version includes in-frame clones alone and lacks a portion of them. The sample records about 1 million clones, approximately 72% being singletons. The sequence was obtained from a man aged 18 to 30 in good health. Specimen: memory CD4+ T cells sorted from blood. Sample subset: CD45RA-negative fraction. The J gene is TRBJ2-5, the V gene TRBV18; tentatively, D is TRBD2 (6 bases). CDR3 in DNA: TGTGCCAGCTCACCAGTTCCGGGAGTCTCCTCCTCCCAGTACTTC. Protein product: CASSPVPGVSSSQYF.